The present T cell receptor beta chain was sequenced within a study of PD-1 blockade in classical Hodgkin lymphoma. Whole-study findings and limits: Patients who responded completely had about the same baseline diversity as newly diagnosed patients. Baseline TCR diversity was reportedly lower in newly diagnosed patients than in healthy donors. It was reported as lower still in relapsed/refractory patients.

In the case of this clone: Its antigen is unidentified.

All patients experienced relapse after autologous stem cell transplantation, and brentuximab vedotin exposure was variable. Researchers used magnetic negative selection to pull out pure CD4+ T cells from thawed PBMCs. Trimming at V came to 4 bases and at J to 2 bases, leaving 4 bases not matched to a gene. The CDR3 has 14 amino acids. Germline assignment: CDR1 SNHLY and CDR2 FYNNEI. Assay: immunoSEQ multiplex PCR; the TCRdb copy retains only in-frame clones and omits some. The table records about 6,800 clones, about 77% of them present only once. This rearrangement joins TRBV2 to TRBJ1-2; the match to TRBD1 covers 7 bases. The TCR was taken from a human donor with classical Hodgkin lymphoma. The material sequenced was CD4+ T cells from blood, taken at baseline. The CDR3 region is CASSGRDSNYGYTF. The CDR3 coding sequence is TGTGCCAGCAGTGGCCGGGACAGCAACTATGGCTACACCTTC.